This T cell receptor (beta chain) was documented in a study of CD8 T cells in ankylosing spondylitis. Study outcomes and limitations: Some of these motif variants have turned up before, in reports on reactive arthritis synovial fluid and blood. The study looked at matched synovial fluid samples from ankylosing spondylitis patients. Disease-linked clones were reported to be significantly enriched there. Blood of patients with ankylosing spondylitis appeared to be characterized by a TCR beta motif of seven or eight highly homologous variants.

It was by quantitative 5'-RACE with molecular barcodes that TCR beta libraries were made. TCRdb re-derived calls from the 5' RACE reads in MiXCR, one entry per CDR3 protein. The sample consists of 130,000 or so distinct CDR3 sequences, roughly an eighth of them appearing once. About this clonotype: Antigen unknown.

From germline, CDR1 is GTSNPN and CDR2 SVGIG (reference sequence). There are 13 residues in the CDR3. Trimming took off 3 bases at V and 0 bases at J, with 6 bases between the two ends. This TCR was recovered from a female donor with ankylosing spondylitis or in good health (not recorded which). The V call is TRBV30, the J call TRBJ2-1, with TRBD2 as a possible D gene (6 bases). Material: blood, either unsorted or a sorted T cell fraction (not recorded which). The CDR3 protein is CAWSGGSYNEQFF. The CDR3 bases are TGTGCCTGGAGCGGGGGCTCCTACAATGAGCAGTTCTTC.